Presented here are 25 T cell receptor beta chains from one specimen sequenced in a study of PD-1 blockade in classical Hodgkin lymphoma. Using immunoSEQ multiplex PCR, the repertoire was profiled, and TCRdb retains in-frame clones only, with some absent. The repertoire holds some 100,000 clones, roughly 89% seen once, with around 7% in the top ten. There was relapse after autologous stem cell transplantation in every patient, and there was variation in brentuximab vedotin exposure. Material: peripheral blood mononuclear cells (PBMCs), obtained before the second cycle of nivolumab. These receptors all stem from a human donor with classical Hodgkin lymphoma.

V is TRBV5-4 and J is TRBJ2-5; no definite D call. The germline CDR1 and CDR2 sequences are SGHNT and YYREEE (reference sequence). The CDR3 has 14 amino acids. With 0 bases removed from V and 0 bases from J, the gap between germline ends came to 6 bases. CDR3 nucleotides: TGTGCCAGCAGCTTGGAGGTGCACCAAGAGACCCAGTACTTC. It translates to CASSLEVHQETQYF.

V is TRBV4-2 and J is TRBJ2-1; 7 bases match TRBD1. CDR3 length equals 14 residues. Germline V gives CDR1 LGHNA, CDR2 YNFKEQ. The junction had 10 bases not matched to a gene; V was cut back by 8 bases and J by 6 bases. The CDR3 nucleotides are TGTGCCAGCGGCTACAGGGGCCTCGCCAATGAGCAGTTCTTC. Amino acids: CASGYRGLANEQFF.

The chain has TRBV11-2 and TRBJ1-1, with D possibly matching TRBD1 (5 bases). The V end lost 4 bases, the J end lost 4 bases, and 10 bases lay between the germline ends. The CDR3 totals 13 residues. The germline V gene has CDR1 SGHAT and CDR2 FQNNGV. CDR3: CASSSHRLTEAFF. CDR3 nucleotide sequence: TGTGCCAGCAGCTCACACAGGCTCACTGAAGCTTTCTTT.

The CDR3 protein is CASSFPSSMTYGQFF. The CDR3 DNA reads TGTGCCAGCAGCTTCCCCTCCTCCATGACGTATGGGCAGTTCTTC. The chain links TRBV13 to TRBJ2-1, with D hard to call. Germline CDR1 reads PRHDT; CDR2 reads FYEKMQ (reference sequence). Trimming removed 3 bases at V and 12 bases at J, with 21 bases between. The CDR3 covers 15 residues.

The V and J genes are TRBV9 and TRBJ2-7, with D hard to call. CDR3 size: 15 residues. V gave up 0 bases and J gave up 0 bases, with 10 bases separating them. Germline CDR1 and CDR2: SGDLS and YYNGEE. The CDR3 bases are TGTGCCAGCAGCGTAGGGTACGAGAGCTCCTACGAGCAGTACTTC. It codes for CASSVGYESSYEQYF.

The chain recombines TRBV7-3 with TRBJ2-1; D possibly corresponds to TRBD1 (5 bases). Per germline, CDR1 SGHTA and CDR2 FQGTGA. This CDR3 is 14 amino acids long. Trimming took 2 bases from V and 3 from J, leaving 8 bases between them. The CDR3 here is CASSLFQGYNEQFF. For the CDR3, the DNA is TGTGCCAGCAGCTTATTTCAGGGCTACAATGAGCAGTTCTTC.

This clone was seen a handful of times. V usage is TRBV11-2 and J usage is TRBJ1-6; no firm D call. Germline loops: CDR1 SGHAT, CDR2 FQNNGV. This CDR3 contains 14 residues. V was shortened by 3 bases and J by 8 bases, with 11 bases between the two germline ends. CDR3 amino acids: CASSFGRVHSPLHF. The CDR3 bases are TGTGCCAGCAGCTTTGGGAGGGTTCATTCACCCCTCCACTTT.

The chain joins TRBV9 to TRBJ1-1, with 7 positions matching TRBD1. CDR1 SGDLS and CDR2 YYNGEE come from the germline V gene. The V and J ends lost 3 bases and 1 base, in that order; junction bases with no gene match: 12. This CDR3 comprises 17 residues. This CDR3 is CASSEPRADRQNTEAFF. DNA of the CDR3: TGTGCCAGCAGCGAGCCCCGAGCGGACAGGCAGAACACTGAAGCTTTCTTT.

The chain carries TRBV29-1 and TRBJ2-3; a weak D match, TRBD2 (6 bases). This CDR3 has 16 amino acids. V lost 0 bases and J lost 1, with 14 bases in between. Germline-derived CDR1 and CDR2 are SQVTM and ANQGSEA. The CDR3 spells CSVEDPGGRGTDTQYF. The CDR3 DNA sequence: TGCAGCGTTGAAGATCCTGGAGGGCGGGGCACAGATACGCAGTATTTT.

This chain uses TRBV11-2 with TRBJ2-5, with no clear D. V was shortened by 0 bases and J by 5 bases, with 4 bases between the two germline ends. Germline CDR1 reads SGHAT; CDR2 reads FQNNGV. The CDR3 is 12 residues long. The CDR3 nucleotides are TGTGCCAGCAGCTTAGATTCGGAGACCCAGTACTTC. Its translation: CASSLDSETQYF.

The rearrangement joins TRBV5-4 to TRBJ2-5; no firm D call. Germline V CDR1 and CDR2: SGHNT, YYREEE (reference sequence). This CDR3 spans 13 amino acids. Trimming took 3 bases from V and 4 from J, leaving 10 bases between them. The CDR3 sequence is CASSSRPPETQYF. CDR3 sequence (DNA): TGTGCCAGCAGCTCTAGACCCCCAGAGACCCAGTACTTC.

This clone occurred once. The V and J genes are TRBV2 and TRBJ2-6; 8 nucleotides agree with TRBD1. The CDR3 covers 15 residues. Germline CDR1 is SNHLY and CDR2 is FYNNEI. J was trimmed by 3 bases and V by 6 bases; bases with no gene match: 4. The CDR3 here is CASRATGDGANVLTF. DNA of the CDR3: TGTGCCAGCAGGGCGACAGGGGATGGGGCCAACGTCCTGACTTTC.

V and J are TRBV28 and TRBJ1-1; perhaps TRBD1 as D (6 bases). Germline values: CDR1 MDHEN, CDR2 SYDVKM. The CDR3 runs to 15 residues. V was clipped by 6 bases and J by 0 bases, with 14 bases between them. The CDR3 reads CASSSEGVLNTEAFF. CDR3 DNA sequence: TGTGCCAGCAGCTCGGAGGGGGTTCTGAACACTGAAGCTTTCTTT. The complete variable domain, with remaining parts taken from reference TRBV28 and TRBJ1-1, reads DVKVTQSSRYLVKRTGEKVFLECVQDMDHENMFWYRQDPGLGLRLIYFSYDVKMKEKGDIPEGYSVSREKKERFSLILESASTNQTSMYLCASSSEGVLNTEAFFGQGTRLTVV.

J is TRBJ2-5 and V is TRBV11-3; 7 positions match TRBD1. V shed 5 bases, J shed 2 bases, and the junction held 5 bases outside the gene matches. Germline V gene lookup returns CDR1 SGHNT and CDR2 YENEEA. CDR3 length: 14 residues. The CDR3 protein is CASSNRDSQETQYF. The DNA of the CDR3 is TGTGCCAGCAGCAACCGGGACAGTCAAGAGACCCAGTACTTC.

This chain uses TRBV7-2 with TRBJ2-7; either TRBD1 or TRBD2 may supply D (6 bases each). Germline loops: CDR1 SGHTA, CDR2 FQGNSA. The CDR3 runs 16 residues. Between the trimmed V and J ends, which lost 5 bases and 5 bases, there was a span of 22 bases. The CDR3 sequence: CASSPIGGKRSNEQYF. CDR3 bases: TGTGCCAGCAGCCCCATAGGGGGGAAAAGGTCCAACGAGCAGTACTTC.

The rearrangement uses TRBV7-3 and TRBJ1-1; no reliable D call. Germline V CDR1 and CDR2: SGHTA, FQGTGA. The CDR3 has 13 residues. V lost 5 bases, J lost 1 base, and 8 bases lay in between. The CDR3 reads CASSPSGNTEAFF. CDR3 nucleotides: TGTGCCAGCAGCCCGAGTGGGAACACTGAAGCTTTCTTT.

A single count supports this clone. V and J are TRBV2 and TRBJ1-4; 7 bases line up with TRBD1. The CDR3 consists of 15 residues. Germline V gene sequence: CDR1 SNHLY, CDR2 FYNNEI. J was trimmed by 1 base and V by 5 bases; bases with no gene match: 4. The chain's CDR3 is CASSPRQGTNEKLFF. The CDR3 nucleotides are TGTGCCAGCAGTCCAAGACAGGGAACTAATGAAAAACTGTTTTTT.

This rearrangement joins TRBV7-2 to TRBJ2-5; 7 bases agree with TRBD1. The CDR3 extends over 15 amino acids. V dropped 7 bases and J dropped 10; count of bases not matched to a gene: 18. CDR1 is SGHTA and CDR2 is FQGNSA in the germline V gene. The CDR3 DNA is TGTGCCAGCACCCTTTCCGTCGACAGGGAAGAGCTCCAGTACTTC. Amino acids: CASTLSVDREELQYF.

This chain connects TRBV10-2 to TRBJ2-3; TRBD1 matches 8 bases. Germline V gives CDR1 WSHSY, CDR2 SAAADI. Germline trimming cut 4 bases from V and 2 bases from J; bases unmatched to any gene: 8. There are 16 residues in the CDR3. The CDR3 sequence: CASSARRTGTTDTQYF. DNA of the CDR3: TGCGCCAGCAGTGCCAGGCGGACAGGGACCACAGATACGCAGTATTTT.

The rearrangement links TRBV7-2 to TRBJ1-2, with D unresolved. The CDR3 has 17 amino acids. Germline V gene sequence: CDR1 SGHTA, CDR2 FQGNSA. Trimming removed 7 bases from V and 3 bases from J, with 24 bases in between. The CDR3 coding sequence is TGTGCCAGCACCTTCGCGGGCGGAGAGGTCTGGGACTATGGCTACACCTTC. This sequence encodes CASTFAGGEVWDYGYTF.

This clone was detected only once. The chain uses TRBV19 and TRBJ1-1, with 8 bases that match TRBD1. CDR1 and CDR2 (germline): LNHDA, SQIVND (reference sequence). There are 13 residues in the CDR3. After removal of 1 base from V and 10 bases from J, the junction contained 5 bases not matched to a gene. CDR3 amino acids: CASSIGQDRAAFF. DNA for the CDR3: TGTGCCAGTAGTATAGGTCAGGACAGGGCAGCTTTCTTT.

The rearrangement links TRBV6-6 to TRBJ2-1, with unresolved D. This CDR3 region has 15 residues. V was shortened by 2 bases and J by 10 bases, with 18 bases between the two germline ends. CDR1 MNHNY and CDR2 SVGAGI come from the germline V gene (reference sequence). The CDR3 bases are TGTGCCAGCAGTTACGGTGTTTGGGCTTGGCAAGAGCAGTTCTTC. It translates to CASSYGVWAWQEQFF.

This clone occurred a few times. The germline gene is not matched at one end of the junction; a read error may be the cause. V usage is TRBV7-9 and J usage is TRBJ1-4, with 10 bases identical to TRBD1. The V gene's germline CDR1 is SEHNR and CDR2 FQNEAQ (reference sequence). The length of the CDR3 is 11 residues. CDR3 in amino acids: CASSLGGTGDF. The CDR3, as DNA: TGTGCCAGCAGCTTAGGGGGGACAGGGGATTTT.

The CDR3 reads CSVEAGQPFNEKLFF. CDR3 coding DNA: TGCAGCGTTGAAGCGGGGCAGCCATTTAATGAAAAACTGTTTTTT. The chain employs TRBV29-1 and TRBJ1-4; TRBD1 might be the D (5 bases). V lost 1 base, J lost 4 bases, and 13 bases lay in between. CDR1 SQVTM and CDR2 ANQGSEA come from the germline V gene. This CDR3 comprises 15 residues.

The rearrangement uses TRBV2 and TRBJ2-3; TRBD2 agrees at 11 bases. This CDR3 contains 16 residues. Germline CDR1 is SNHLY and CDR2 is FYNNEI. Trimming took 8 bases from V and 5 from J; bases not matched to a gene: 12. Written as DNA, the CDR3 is TGTGCCAGCTTTGAGGGTAGCGGGGGGGTGAGAGATACGCAGTATTTT. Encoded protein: CASFEGSGGVRDTQYF.